The table lists the clone carrying this T cell receptor (beta chain) with a few counts. Its cognate antigen is unknown. CDR3 size: 14 residues. The V end was cut by 5 bases, the J end by 6 bases, with 16 bases between. Germline CDR1 reads SGHTA; CDR2 reads FQGTGA. This sample was included in a study of T-cell memory formation after mild COVID-19. Findings of the study overall: Whereas later expanders leaned CD4+, clones contracting day 15 to 85 showed a balanced CD4/CD8 makeup.

Researchers used 5'RACE with constant-segment primers to make TCR alpha and TCR beta cDNA libraries that carry sample barcodes and UMIs. TCRdb called the 5' RACE reads again in MiXCR, with one record for every CDR3 protein. The table has roughly 150,000 distinct CDR3 sequences, around 15% seen once. The chain couples TRBV7-3 to TRBJ1-2; D possibly corresponds to TRBD1 (5 bases). What was sequenced was PBMCs or a T cell subset sorted from them (not recorded which). This clonotype originated in an adult woman who had mild COVID-19 (a few samples of this study predate the infection). Cell type and time point are not known. CDR3: CASSPSGRADGYTF. CDR3 in DNA: TGTGCCAGCAGCCCGTCAGGGAGGGCGGATGGCTACACCTTC.